This T cell receptor beta chain appears in the sequencing data of a study of T cell responses to AZD1222 COVID-19 vaccine. The overall study: Second-dose intervals near 4 or 12 weeks were combined.

Profiled with immunoSEQ multiplex PCR; TCRdb holds only in-frame clones, not every one. The sample comprises 150,000 or so clones, under 95% of which are singletons, and under 2% rests with the top ten. Study-level results: Mostly white British, mostly female donors; authors suggested clonal diversity may be underestimated. Sampling captured repertoires only after the peak T cell response.

On this clone: The target antigen is unknown.

Germline V gene lookup returns CDR1 SGHDT and CDR2 YYEEEE. This CDR3 is built from 14 residues. J lost 6 bases, V lost 2 bases, and 6 bases had no gene match. The V call is TRBV5-6, the J call TRBJ1-1, with 8 bases matching TRBD1. The sequence was obtained from an adult in good health. The starting material was peripheral blood, obtained on day 0 of AZD1222 vaccination. CDR3 amino acids: CASSLGQGGAEAFF. As DNA, the CDR3 is TGTGCCAGCAGCTTAGGACAGGGCGGCGCTGAAGCTTTCTTT.